The T cell receptor beta chain described here comes from a study of regulatory T cells in long-lasting Graves disease. The germline gives CDR1 SQVTM, CDR2 ANQGSEA. This CDR3 region has 15 residues. V gave up 6 bases and J gave up 1 base; unmatched junction bases: 9. This sample's time point: newly diagnosed GD, antithyroid drugs for less than 3 months. PBMCs provided the RNA from which the TCR library was made. The TCR beta library used iRepertoire HTBI primers with Arm-PCR amplification of CDR3. One entry per CDR3 protein results from TCRdb running MiXCR on the multiplex PCR reads. The sample records around 230,000 distinct CDR3 sequences, around 18% being singletons.

This TCR derives from a female donor with Graves disease. The sequencing used peripheral blood mononuclear cells (PBMCs), collected at new diagnosis, from a patient treated with antithyroid drugs. The V call is TRBV29-1, the J call TRBJ1-1; 9 bases map to TRBD1. The CDR3 DNA follows: TGCAGCGTCGGAGACAGGGGGGATAAGAACACTGAAGCTTTCTTT. Its translation is CSVGDRGDKNTEAFF.